The source of this T cell receptor beta chain is a study of cytomegalovirus exposure and HLA in healthy donors. Notes on the study in general: Researchers reported that a few CMV-associated chains were confirmed in vitro as CMV antigen-specific. About 180 TCR beta chains were listed as cytomegalovirus-associated.

The method was immunoSEQ multiplex PCR; TCRdb's version includes in-frame clones alone and lacks a portion of them. The sample holds roughly 150,000 clones; around 90% are singletons and the top ten take more than 2.5%. The CDR3 consists of 13 residues. CDR1 is MNHEY and CDR2 is SVGAGI in the germline V gene. Between the trimmed V and J ends, which lost 2 bases and 0 bases, there was a span of 4 bases. On this clone itself: Its specificity is not known.

The chain links TRBV6-5 to TRBJ2-5; the D is unclear. Material for sequencing was PBMCs. This clonotype was obtained from a young woman in good health and CMV-seropositive. The CDR3 is CASSYPDQETQYF. For the CDR3, the DNA is TGTGCCAGCAGTTACCCCGACCAAGAGACCCAGTACTTC.